This note documents a single T cell receptor beta chain sequence. With 3 bases clipped from V and 0 bases from J, the junction kept 5 bases outside the gene matches. The CDR3 consists of 15 residues. CDR1 and CDR2 (germline): MDHEN, SYDVKM. A second PCR of roughly 7 to 11 cycles used a sample-barcoded 5' primer and a J-beta primer mix. TCRdb processed the 5' RACE reads anew with MiXCR; each CDR3 protein has one entry. The table has approximately 1,100,000 distinct CDR3 sequences, roughly 45% seen once. This sample stems from a study of blood T cells in healthy people across ages. The chain uses TRBV28 and TRBJ2-7; 7 positions match TRBD2. Sequencing was carried out using blood. The origin of this receptor is a woman aged 55-75 years in good health. In DNA form, the CDR3 reads TGTGCCAGCAGTTTTAACGGGAGGAGCTCCTACGAGCAGTACTTC. The encoded protein is CASSFNGRSSYEQYF.